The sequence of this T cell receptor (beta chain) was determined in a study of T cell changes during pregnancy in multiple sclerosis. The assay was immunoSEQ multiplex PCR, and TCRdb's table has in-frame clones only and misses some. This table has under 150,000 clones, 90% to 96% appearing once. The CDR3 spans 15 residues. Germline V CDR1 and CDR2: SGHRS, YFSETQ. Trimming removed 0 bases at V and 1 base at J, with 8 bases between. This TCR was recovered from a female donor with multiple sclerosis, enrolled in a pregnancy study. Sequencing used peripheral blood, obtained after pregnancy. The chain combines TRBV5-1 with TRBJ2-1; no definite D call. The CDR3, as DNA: TGCGCCAGCAGCTTGGACGGAGTATCCTACAATGAGCAGTTCTTC. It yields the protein CASSLDGVSYNEQFF.